The 30 T cell receptor beta chains below were found in one sample sequenced in a study of early T cells in non-severe SARS-CoV-2 infection. TCRdb reprocessed the 5' RACE reads with MiXCR, giving one entry per CDR3 protein. The sample includes over 75,000 distinct CDR3 sequences, roughly 13% seen only once; the top ten take under 2.5%. Material: whole blood. These receptors were taken from an adult who was a healthcare worker with PCR-confirmed SARS-CoV-2 infection or an uninfected control (not recorded which).

This clonotype was detected a few times. The chain links TRBV5-1 to TRBJ2-1, with unresolved D. In germline, CDR1 is SGHRS, CDR2 YFSETQ. This CDR3 comprises 15 residues. V lost 2 bases, J lost 5 bases, and 14 bases lay in between. The CDR3 sequence is CASSFQRSFNNEQFF. The CDR3 bases are TGCGCCAGCAGCTTTCAACGGTCCTTTAACAATGAGCAGTTCTTC.

This clonotype was recorded at least ten times. The gene calls are TRBV6-6 and TRBJ1-1; a weak D match, TRBD1 (6 bases). This CDR3 contains 13 residues. The V and J ends lost 6 bases and 1 base respectively, with 9 bases between them. Germline CDR1 is MNHNY and CDR2 is SVGAGI (reference sequence). CDR3 nucleotides: TGTGCCAGCAGGCCACAGGGGAACACTGAAGCTTTCTTT. Protein product: CASRPQGNTEAFF.

This clonotype occurred a few times. The chain couples TRBV24-1 to TRBJ2-2; a weak D match, TRBD1 (6 bases). Trimming removed 5 bases from V and 4 bases from J, with 16 bases in between. Per germline, CDR1 KGHDR and CDR2 SFDVKD. This CDR3 spans 16 amino acids. Here the CDR3 DNA reads TGTGCCACCAGTGCTCGAGACAGGAGGCTCACCGGGGAGCTGTTTTTT. It codes for CATSARDRRLTGELFF.

This clonotype has a handful of counts. The genes are TRBV4-1 and TRBJ1-1, with D unclear. CDR1 is MGHRA, CDR2 YSYEKL, per germline. There are 14 residues in the CDR3. V was cut by 0 bases and J by 1 base, with 6 bases left in between. CDR3 loop: CASSQENPNTEAFF. The CDR3 DNA is TGCGCCAGCAGCCAAGAAAACCCGAACACTGAAGCTTTCTTT.

The rearrangement links TRBV4-1 to TRBJ2-1, with 7 bases matching TRBD2. This CDR3 region has 16 residues. With 4 bases clipped from V and 2 bases from J, the junction kept 8 bases outside the gene matches. Per the germline V gene, CDR1 is MGHRA and CDR2 is YSYEKL. The CDR3: CASSPLGRDPYNEQFF. The DNA for the CDR3 is TGCGCCAGCAGCCCTCTAGGGAGGGACCCCTACAATGAGCAGTTCTTC.

This clonotype occurred many times. This chain links TRBV20-1 with TRBJ1-1, with D unclear. There are 12 residues in the CDR3. V gave up 3 bases and J gave up 2 bases, with 7 bases separating them. The germline V gene encodes CDR1 DFQATT and CDR2 SNEGSKA (reference sequence). This CDR3 reads CSASPINTEAFF. CDR3 DNA sequence: TGCAGTGCTAGCCCAATAAACACTGAAGCTTTCTTT.

At least ten counts were recorded for this clonotype. The chain couples TRBV7-9 to TRBJ2-5, with D maybe TRBD2 (5 bases). The CDR3 consists of 14 residues. Trimming took off 2 bases at V and 4 bases at J, with 11 bases between the two ends. CDR1 and CDR2 from the germline V gene are SEHNR and FQNEAQ (reference sequence). The CDR3 DNA sequence: TGTGCCAGCAGCTTAAAGCCCCGGGGAGAGACCCAGTACTTC. Its translation is CASSLKPRGETQYF.

This clonotype was seen at least ten times. The chain employs TRBV11-2 and TRBJ1-2; D is unresolved. CDR1 is SGHAT and CDR2 is FQNNGV in the germline V gene. The CDR3 extends over 15 amino acids. The ends were cut back, 1 base at V and 4 bases at J, with 13 bases in the middle. The CDR3 coding sequence is TGTGCCAGCAGCTTAGTACCCCTACAGATCTATGGCTACACCTTC. Encoded protein: CASSLVPLQIYGYTF. The complete variable domain, with remaining parts taken from reference TRBV11-2 and TRBJ1-2, reads EAGVAQSPRYKIIEKRQSVAFWCNPISGHATLYWYQQILGQGPKLLIQFQNNGVVDDSQLPKDRFSAERLKGVDSTLKIQPAKLEDSAVYLCASSLVPLQIYGYTFGSGTRLTVV.

This clonotype appeared a few times. The chain is built from TRBV12-3 or TRBV12-4 and TRBJ2-3, with D maybe TRBD2 (5 bases). The ends were cut back, 8 bases at V and 4 bases at J, with 19 bases in the middle. The CDR3 sequence is 15 residues long. CDR3 sequence: CASGPLYGVADTQYF. The CDR3 region has the DNA TGTGCCAGCGGACCTCTTTACGGGGTAGCAGATACGCAGTATTTT.

This clonotype was detected ten times or more. The chain combines TRBV18 with TRBJ1-1; D unclear. Germline V gene sequence: CDR1 KGHSH, CDR2 LQKENI. The CDR3 consists of 12 residues. V was shortened by 3 bases and J by 10 bases, with 12 bases between the two germline ends. Here the CDR3 DNA reads TGTGCCAGCTCACCCTCAGGTGCTCGAGCTTTCTTT. This encodes CASSPSGARAFF.

CDR3 coding DNA: TGTGCCAGCAGTTACGGAGCAGGGGCGAACTCTGGGGCCAACGTCCTGACTTTC. Translating it yields CASSYGAGANSGANVLTF. The chain couples TRBV6-5 to TRBJ2-6; TRBD1 is a possible D gene (6 bases). The germline CDR1 and CDR2 sequences are MNHEY and SVGAGI. The CDR3 sequence is 18 residues long. With 2 bases removed from V and 0 bases from J, the gap between germline ends came to 14 bases.

This clonotype was detected only a few times. No conserved phenylalanine or tryptophan is present at the end of the CDR3, so a read error is the likely explanation. It is unclear where the CDR3 begins or ends on the DNA, so no DNA is shown, and the CDR3 is as TCRdb lists it. The V gene is TRBV14, the J gene TRBJ1-2. Germline V gene sequence: CDR1 SGHDN, CDR2 FVKESK. Including both end residues, the CDR3 is 9 amino acids long. CDR3 amino acids: CASSQDPCL.

The CDR3 bases are TGTGCCAGCAGTAAAAGTGGACAGGGAAATCAGCCCCAGCATTTT. It is translated as CASSKSGQGNQPQHF. This chain joins TRBV2 and TRBJ1-5; 8 positions agree with TRBD1. This CDR3 is 15 amino acids long. Germline-derived CDR1 and CDR2 are SNHLY and FYNNEI. V shed 5 bases and J 4 bases; nucleotides not matched to a gene: 7.

The V call is TRBV6-5, the J call TRBJ2-5; D remains ambiguous. This CDR3 is built from 14 residues. V lost 2 bases to trimming and J lost 1 base, with 8 bases between them. Germline lookup yields CDR1 MNHEY and CDR2 SVGAGI. CDR3 DNA: TGTGCCAGCAGTTACGGGGTACGCCAAGAGACCCAGTACTTC. It encodes CASSYGVRQETQYF.

The chain combines TRBV29-1 with TRBJ2-2, with a tentative D call TRBD2 (6 bases). The CDR3 contains 15 residues. Germline lookup yields CDR1 SQVTM and CDR2 ANQGSEA. V was pared by 5 bases and J by 4 bases, with 17 bases between. Written as DNA, the CDR3 is TGCAGCGTTAGGGGATGGAGGGCGGCCACCGGGGAGCTGTTTTTT. Translated, it gives CSVRGWRAATGELFF.

This clonotype showed up many times. This rearrangement joins TRBV20-1 to TRBJ1-2; perhaps TRBD1 as D (6 bases). V lost 7 bases and J lost 8, with 14 bases in between. Germline values: CDR1 DFQATT, CDR2 SNEGSKA (reference sequence). CDR3 length: 11 residues. This chain's CDR3 is CSVYYREGYTF. CDR3 nucleotides: TGCAGTGTTTACTACAGGGAGGGCTACACCTTC.

This rearrangement joins TRBV20-1 to TRBJ1-2; no definite D call. The germline V gene has CDR1 DFQATT and CDR2 SNEGSKA (reference sequence). Deletions cut 4 bases from V and 8 bases from J, with 11 bases between. The CDR3 contains 11 residues. CDR3: CSATLRKGYTF. DNA of the CDR3: TGCAGTGCTACACTCCGAAAGGGCTACACCTTC.

There are many counts of this clonotype. The chain couples TRBV12-3 or TRBV12-4 to TRBJ2-7; D unclear. The V gene lost 3 bases and the J gene lost 3 bases, with 9 bases spanning the gap. The CDR3 is 13 amino acids. The CDR3 spells CASSFPGLYEQYF. DNA for the CDR3: TGTGCCAGCAGTTTCCCCGGGCTCTACGAGCAGTACTTC.

In this sample, this clonotype turned up a few times. The chain's CDR3 is CATRRRDYSPLHF. The CDR3 DNA reads as TGTGCCACCAGAAGAAGAGATTATTCACCCCTCCACTTT. V is TRBV5-8 and J is TRBJ1-6; no firm D call. Germline lookup yields CDR1 SGHTS and CDR2 YDEGEE. This CDR3 comprises 13 residues. The ends were cut back, 9 bases at V and 8 bases at J, with 15 bases in the middle. The variable domain in full, completed from reference TRBV5-8 and TRBJ1-6, reads EAGVTQSPTHLIKTRGQQATLRCSPISGHTSVYWYQQALGLGLQFLLWYDEGEERNRGNFPPRFSGRQFPNYSSELNVNALELEDSALYLCATRRRDYSPLHFGNGTRLTVT.

This clonotype was detected a few times. The V and J genes are TRBV6-2 or TRBV6-3 and TRBJ2-5, with TRBD1 as a possible D gene (5 bases). V was trimmed by 0 bases and J by 5 bases, leaving 19 bases between them. Looked up from germline, CDR1 is MNHEY and CDR2 is SVGEGT. The CDR3 loop spans 17 amino acids. The CDR3 nucleotides are TGTGCCAGCAGTTACTCGAGAGCCCGGGTTCCAGGGGAGACCCAGTACTTC. Its protein product is CASSYSRARVPGETQYF.

This chain joins TRBV12-3 or TRBV12-4 and TRBJ1-3; D gene ambiguous. This CDR3 is 15 amino acids long. Trimming stripped 3 bases from V and 3 bases from J, with 12 bases between. CDR3 sequence: CASSFGQARGNTIYF. CDR3 in DNA: TGTGCCAGCAGTTTTGGGCAGGCTCGTGGAAACACCATATATTTT.

In its sample, this clonotype was seen a few times. The chain links TRBV7-9 to TRBJ1-1, with a weak D call TRBD1 (6 bases). The length of the CDR3 is 13 residues. Germline V gene sequence: CDR1 SEHNR, CDR2 FQNEAQ (reference sequence). The V and J ends lost 3 bases and 7 bases respectively, with 12 bases between them. This CDR3 is CASSFDRRFEAFF. The CDR3 DNA is TGTGCCAGCAGCTTCGACAGGCGGTTTGAAGCTTTCTTT.

This clonotype was recorded a few times. This chain joins TRBV28 and TRBJ1-4, with 9 nucleotides matching TRBD1. Per the germline V gene, CDR1 is MDHEN and CDR2 is SYDVKM. The CDR3 totals 16 residues. Unmatched junction bases numbered 16, after V lost 6 bases and J lost 11 bases. The CDR3 region has the DNA TGTGCCAGCAGCCGAACAGTCCCGGGACAGGGAAGGAAACTGTTTTTT. It is translated as CASSRTVPGQGRKLFF.

This clonotype was counted a few times. The gene calls are TRBV12-3 or TRBV12-4 and TRBJ1-5, with 8 bases lining up with TRBD1. The junction had 5 bases not matched to a gene; V was cut back by 7 bases and J by 3 bases. This CDR3 is built from 14 residues. CDR3 protein: CASTETGVNQPQHF. The CDR3 nucleotides are TGTGCCAGCACCGAGACAGGGGTCAATCAGCCCCAGCATTTT.

The chain's CDR3 is CASSLRTIGTEAFF. CDR3 nucleotides: TGTGCCAGCAGCTTAAGAACTATTGGAACTGAAGCTTTCTTT. The chain employs TRBV7-9 and TRBJ1-1; D gene ambiguous. V was shortened by 2 bases and J by 5 bases, with 12 bases between the two germline ends. There are 14 residues in the CDR3. CDR1 is SEHNR, CDR2 FQNEAQ, per germline (reference sequence).

Only a few counts were recorded for this clonotype. The chain employs TRBV18 and TRBJ2-7; D gene uncertain. CDR1 is KGHSH and CDR2 is LQKENI in the germline V gene. Trimming stripped 2 bases from V and 2 bases from J, with 16 bases between. The CDR3 is 16 residues long. CDR3 sequence reads: CASSPSAASPTYEQYF. The CDR3 DNA reads as TGTGCCAGCTCACCATCGGCGGCTAGTCCCACCTACGAGCAGTACTTC.

To note about this clonotype: One junction end does not reproduce the germline sequence, and a read error may be involved. The chain is built from TRBV6-2 or TRBV6-3 and TRBJ2-7; no definite D call. Per the germline V gene, CDR1 is MNHEY and CDR2 is SVGEGT. The CDR3 consists of 10 residues. CDR3 protein: CASTSLDEHF. In DNA form, the CDR3 reads TGTGCCAGCACCTCGCTGGACGAGCACTTC.

The chain joins TRBV10-2 to TRBJ2-4; D gene ambiguous. The CDR3 loop spans 11 amino acids. The V and J ends lost 2 bases and 10 bases respectively, with 6 bases between them. Germline CDR1 WSHSY, CDR2 SAAADI. The CDR3 sequence is CASSEMGIQYF. The CDR3 coding sequence is TGCGCCAGCAGTGAGATGGGGATTCAGTACTTC.

Ten or more counts support this clonotype. V gene TRBV7-9 combines with J gene TRBJ1-2; D may be TRBD1 (6 bases). Per germline, CDR1 SEHNR and CDR2 FQNEAQ (reference sequence). Trimming left V 5 bases short and J 7 bases short, with 14 bases between. The CDR3 sequence is 13 residues long. In DNA, the CDR3 is TGTGCCAGCAGCCTCCAACAGGGCATTGGCTACACCTTC. Amino acids: CASSLQQGIGYTF.

This clonotype was seen more than once but under ten times. The gene calls are TRBV28 and TRBJ2-5; 7 bases agree with TRBD1. This CDR3 region has 15 residues. Germline CDR1 MDHEN, CDR2 SYDVKM. V shed 6 bases, J shed 5 bases, and the junction held 12 bases outside the gene matches. The CDR3 bases are TGTGCCAGCAGCCCCCCGAGAGGGGGCGTGGAGACCCAGTACTTC. Protein product: CASSPPRGGVETQYF.